These T cell receptor beta chains were read from a single sample in a study of human T cells and chemical hapten exposure. TCRdb analysed the RACE reads with MiXCR anew, one entry per CDR3 protein. The table records tens of thousands of distinct CDR3 sequences, 6.5% to 9% of them present only once. Material: whole blood. The source of these receptors is a human donor in good health. Some clones in this sample may be carry-over from other donors' samples. The CDR3 runs from the conserved cysteine through the conserved F or W. The D gene is left open where the match is weak. For some rows the clone size is stated as once, few or many, or as a class when expanded; others skip it.

j_call clone_size v_call d_call cdr3_aa cdr3_nt
TRBJ1-2 many TRBV4-3 NA CASSQAEGGSYGYTF TGCGCCAGCAGCCAAGCAGAGGGGGGAAGCTATGGCTACACCTTC
TRBJ2-1 many TRBV20-1 NA CSASKGDEQFF TGCAGTGCAAGCAAGGGGGATGAGCAGTTCTTC
TRBJ2-4 few TRBV18 NA CASSPPSTRLDIQYF TGTGCCAGCTCACCACCGTCGACTAGATTAGACATTCAGTACTTC
TRBJ2-2 few TRBV7-2 TRBD1 CASRQTGANTGELFF TGTGCCAGCAGACAGACAGGGGCGAACACCGGGGAGCTGTTTTTT
TRBJ2-1 NA TRBV12-3/TRBV12-4 NA CASSSWDRHNEQFF TGTGCCAGCAGTTCATGGGACCGACACAATGAGCAGTTCTTC
TRBJ2-5 few TRBV5-6 TRBD2 CASSQAGGSGLETQYF TGTGCCAGCAGCCAAGCGGGAGGTTCGGGGTTGGAGACCCAGTACTTC
TRBJ1-1 few TRBV7-8 NA CASSLIHGTEAFF TGTGCCAGCAGCTTGATACACGGCACTGAAGCTTTCTTT
TRBJ1-1 many TRBV5-6 NA CASRSSSNTEAFF TGTGCCAGCAGGTCAAGCTCGAACACTGAAGCTTTCTTT
TRBJ1-1 many TRBV19 NA CASSIETGGPAAFF TGTGCCAGTAGTATAGAGACGGGTGGCCCAGCGGCTTTCTTT
TRBJ1-1 NA TRBV28 NA CASRGSVAFF TGTGCCAGCCGCGGGTCTGTGGCTTTCTTT
TRBJ1-1 few TRBV6-2/TRBV6-3 NA CASSSRDYLRNTEAFF TGTGCCAGCAGTTCCCGGGACTACCTGAGGAACACTGAAGCTTTCTTT
TRBJ2-3 few TRBV30 NA CAWRASTDTQYF TGTGCCTGGAGAGCTAGCACAGATACGCAGTATTTT
TRBJ1-2 NA TRBV12-3/TRBV12-4 NA CASSPQGIGGYTF TGTGCCAGCAGTCCACAGGGAATCGGTGGCTACACCTTC
TRBJ2-7 NA TRBV10-3 NA CAISESKSIHEQYF TGTGCCATCAGTGAAAGCAAGTCCATCCACGAGCAGTACTTC